This T cell receptor beta chain was sequenced during a study of OX40 agonist ivuxolimab in advanced cancers. Study context: At 0.01 to 10 mg/kg, ivuxolimab was administered intravenously to patients every 2 weeks. Patients assigned to dose escalation were diagnosed with hepatocellular carcinoma, melanoma, renal cell or head and neck cancer. The eligibility criteria allowed prior anti-PD-1, anti-PD-L1 or anti-CTLA-4 therapy, and around 40% had some.

Produced via immunoSEQ multiplex PCR; TCRdb's table is partial and in-frame only. The table has 47,000 or so clones, 85% to 90% seen once. Trimming stripped 5 bases from V and 3 bases from J, with 13 bases between. CDR3 size: 14 residues. Germline assignment: CDR1 SGHTA and CDR2 FQGNSA. Specimen: CD4+ or CD8+ T cells sorted from blood, collected in a trial of the OX40 agonist ivuxolimab. The chain carries TRBV7-2 and TRBJ1-1; no reliable D call. The TCR comes from an adult with an advanced solid tumor such as melanoma, head and neck, liver or kidney cancer. The CDR3 DNA reads as TGTGCCAGCAGCCCAGAGGGTGGGGACACTGAAGCTTTCTTT. This encodes CASSPEGGDTEAFF.